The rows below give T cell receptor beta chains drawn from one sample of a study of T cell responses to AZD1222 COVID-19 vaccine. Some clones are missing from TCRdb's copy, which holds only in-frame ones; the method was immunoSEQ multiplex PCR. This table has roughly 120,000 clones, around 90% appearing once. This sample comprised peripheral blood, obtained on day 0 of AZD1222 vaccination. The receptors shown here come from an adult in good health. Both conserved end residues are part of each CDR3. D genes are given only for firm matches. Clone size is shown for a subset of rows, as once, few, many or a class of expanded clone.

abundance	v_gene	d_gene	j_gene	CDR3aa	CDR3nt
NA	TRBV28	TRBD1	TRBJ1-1	CASSSPGQMNTEAFF	TGTGCCAGCAGTTCTCCGGGACAGATGAACACTGAAGCTTTCTTT
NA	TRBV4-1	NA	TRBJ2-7	CASSQAQSSYEQYF	TGCGCCAGCAGCCAAGCACAGAGCTCCTACGAGCAGTACTTC
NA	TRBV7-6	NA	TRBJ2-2	CASSLGAGLGELFF	TGTGCCAGCAGCTTGGGGGCAGGTCTCGGGGAGCTGTTTTTT
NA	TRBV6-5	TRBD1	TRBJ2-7	CASSYSSTGPSYEQYF	TGTGCCAGCAGTTACTCCTCGACAGGGCCTTCCTACGAGCAGTACTTC
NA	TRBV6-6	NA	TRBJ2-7	CASSYGGRGGQYF	TGTGCCAGCAGTTACGGTGGCAGGGGCGGGCAGTACTTC
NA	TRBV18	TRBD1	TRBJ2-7	CASSLATGGGEQYF	TGTGCCAGCTCACTGGCGACAGGGGGAGGCGAGCAGTACTTC
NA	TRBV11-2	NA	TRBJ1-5	CASRAIGYNQPQHF	TGTGCCAGCCGGGCCATAGGGTACAATCAGCCCCAGCATTTT
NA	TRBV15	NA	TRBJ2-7	CATSSRGEQYF	TGTGCCACCAGCTCCCGGGGCGAGCAGTACTTC
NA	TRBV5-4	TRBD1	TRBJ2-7	CASSSPGQGSSF	TGTGCCAGCAGCTCCCCGGGACAGGGCTCTTCGTTC
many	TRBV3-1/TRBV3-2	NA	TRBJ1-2	CASSQDRKAPGRGYTF	TGTGCCAGCAGCCAAGATCGAAAGGCTCCAGGACGGGGCTACACCTTC
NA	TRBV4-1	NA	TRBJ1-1	CASSPSGRGGGTEAFF	TGCGCCAGCAGCCCGAGTGGGCGGGGAGGGGGCACTGAAGCTTTCTTT
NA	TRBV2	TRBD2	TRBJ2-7	CASRGRGYTDPEQYF	TGTGCCAGCAGGGGGCGGGGGTACACTGATCCGGAGCAGTACTTC
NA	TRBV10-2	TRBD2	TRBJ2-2	CASSDWGGNTGELFF	TGCGCCAGCAGTGATTGGGGGGGGAACACCGGGGAGCTGTTTTTT
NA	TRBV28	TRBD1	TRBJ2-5	CASSFPTGGGRETQYF	TGTGCCAGCAGTTTTCCCACAGGGGGAGGCAGGGAGACCCAGTACTTC
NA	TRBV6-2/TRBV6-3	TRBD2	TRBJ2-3	CASSSRTSGGRTDTQYF	TGTGCCAGCAGTTCTCGGACTAGCGGGGGCCGCACAGATACGCAGTATTTT
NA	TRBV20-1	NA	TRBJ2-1	CSASQWMEQFF	TGCAGTGCTAGCCAATGGATGGAGCAGTTCTTC
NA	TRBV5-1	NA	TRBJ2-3	CASSLSGDTQYF	TGCGCCAGCAGCTTAAGCGGGGATACGCAGTATTTT
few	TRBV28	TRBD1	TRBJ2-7	CASKGTVYEQYF	TGTGCCAGCAAGGGGACAGTTTACGAGCAGTACTTC
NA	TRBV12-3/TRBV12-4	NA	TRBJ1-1	CASRGRSTEAFF	TGTGCCAGCCGGGGGAGAAGCACTGAAGCTTTCTTT
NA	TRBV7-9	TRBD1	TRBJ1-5	CASSSPGTGNQPQHF	TGTGCCAGCAGCTCGCCCGGGACAGGAAATCAGCCCCAGCATTTT
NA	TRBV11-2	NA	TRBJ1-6	CASSPGASNSPLHF	TGTGCCAGCAGCCCCGGGGCCAGTAATTCACCCCTCCACTTT
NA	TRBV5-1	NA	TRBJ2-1	CASSVQNTRNNEQFF	TGCGCCAGCAGCGTCCAAAATACTCGGAACAATGAGCAGTTCTTC
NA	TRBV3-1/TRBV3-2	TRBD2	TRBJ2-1	CASSQPQEGRGVWNEQFF	TGTGCCAGCAGCCAACCGCAGGAAGGGCGGGGGGTCTGGAATGAGCAGTTCTTC
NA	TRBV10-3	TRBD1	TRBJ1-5	CAISDSTGEQPQHF	TGTGCCATCAGTGATTCGACAGGGGAACAGCCCCAGCATTTT
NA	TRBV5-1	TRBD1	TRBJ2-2	CASSPRLGQGAGGELFF	TGCGCCAGCAGCCCCCGTCTGGGACAGGGGGCGGGCGGGGAGCTGTTTTTT
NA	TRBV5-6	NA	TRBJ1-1	CASSYERGRVRTTEAFF	TGTGCCAGCAGCTATGAACGTGGGAGGGTTAGAACAACTGAAGCTTTCTTT
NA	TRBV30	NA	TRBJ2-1	CAWSVASSYNEQFF	TGTGCCTGGAGTGTAGCCAGCTCCTACAATGAGCAGTTCTTC
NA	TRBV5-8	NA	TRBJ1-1	CASSLGRGTEAFF	TGTGCCAGCAGCTTGGGGAGGGGCACTGAAGCTTTCTTT
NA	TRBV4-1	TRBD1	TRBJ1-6	CASSFQGGGNSPLHF	TGCGCCAGCAGCTTTCAGGGGGGTGGTAATTCACCCCTCCACTTT
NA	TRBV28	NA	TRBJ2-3	CASSLVRSDTQYF	TGTGCCAGCAGTTTAGTGAGGTCGGATACGCAGTATTTT
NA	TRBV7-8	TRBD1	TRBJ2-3	CASSGGQTGTDTQYF	TGTGCCAGCAGCGGGGGACAGACTGGCACAGATACGCAGTATTTT
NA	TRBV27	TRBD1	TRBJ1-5	CASSPAGTGFDQPQHF	TGTGCCAGCAGTCCAGCCGGGACAGGGTTCGATCAGCCCCAGCATTTT
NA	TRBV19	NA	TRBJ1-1	CASLVAEAFF	TGTGCCAGCCTAGTCGCTGAAGCTTTCTTT
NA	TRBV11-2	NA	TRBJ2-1	CASSLGTHEQFF	TGTGCCAGCAGCTTAGGGACCCATGAGCAGTTCTTC
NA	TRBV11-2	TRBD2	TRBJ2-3	CASSLSGGATDTQYF	TGTGCCAGCAGCTTAAGCGGGGGGGCAACAGATACGCAGTATTTT
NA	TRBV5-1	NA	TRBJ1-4	CASSQVGANEKLFF	TGCGCCAGCAGCCAGGTGGGAGCTAATGAAAAACTGTTTTTT
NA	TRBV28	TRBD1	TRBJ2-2	CASSNDWTGANTGELFF	TGTGCCAGCAGTAACGATTGGACAGGGGCCAACACCGGGGAGCTGTTTTTT
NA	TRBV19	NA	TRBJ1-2	CASSTPGGYTF	TGTGCCAGTAGTACTCCAGGAGGCTACACCTTC
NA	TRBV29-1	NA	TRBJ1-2	CSVEAAPSPANYGYTF	TGCAGCGTGGAGGCGGCACCCTCCCCGGCTAACTATGGCTACACCTTC
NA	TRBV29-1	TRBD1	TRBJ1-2	CSALGTAGYTF	TGCAGCGCCCTCGGGACAGCTGGCTACACCTTC
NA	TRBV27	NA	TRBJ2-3	CASSPSSTDTQYF	TGTGCCAGCAGTCCGTCTAGCACAGATACGCAGTATTTT
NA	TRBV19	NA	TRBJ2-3	CASSMTAYVGTQYF	TGTGCCAGTAGTATGACAGCCTATGTTGGTACGCAGTATTTT
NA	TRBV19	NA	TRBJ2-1	CASSMQYGSYNEQFF	TGTGCCAGTAGTATGCAGTATGGCTCCTACAATGAGCAGTTCTTC
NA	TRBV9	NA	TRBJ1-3	CASSVATGQRNTIYF	TGTGCCAGCAGCGTAGCTACAGGACAAAGAAACACCATATATTTT
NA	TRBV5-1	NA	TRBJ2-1	CASSLGGPNEQFF	TGCGCCAGCAGCTTAGGCGGGCCCAATGAGCAGTTCTTC
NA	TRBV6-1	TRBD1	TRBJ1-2	CASSERTGGGNYGYTF	TGTGCCAGCAGTGAACGGACAGGGGGAGGTAACTATGGCTACACCTTC
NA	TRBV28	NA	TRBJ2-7	CASSPGQRGPYEQYF	TGTGCCAGCAGCCCCGGTCAAAGAGGGCCCTACGAGCAGTACTTC
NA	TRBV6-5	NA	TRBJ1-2	CASTPGQYYGYTF	TGTGCCAGCACTCCTGGACAGTACTATGGCTACACCTTC
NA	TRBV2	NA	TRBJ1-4	CASTPPEAEKLFF	TGTGCCAGCACACCCCCCGAGGCTGAAAAACTGTTTTTT
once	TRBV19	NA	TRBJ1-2	CASTGEPGYTF	TGTGCCAGTACAGGGGAACCGGGCTACACCTTC
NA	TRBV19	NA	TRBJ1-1	CASSSGRGPSPEAFF	TGTGCCAGTAGTTCTGGCCGGGGTCCTTCCCCTGAAGCTTTCTTT
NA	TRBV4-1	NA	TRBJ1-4	CASSQDGEKLFF	TGCGCCAGCAGCCAAGACGGAGAAAAACTGTTTTTT
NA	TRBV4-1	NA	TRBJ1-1	CASRGEGGTEAFF	TGCGCCAGCAGGGGAGAGGGGGGTACTGAAGCTTTCTTT